This TCR beta chain was recorded in a study of cytotoxic CD8 clonotypes in ibrutinib-treated CLL. Study observations and caveats: Patients showed higher baseline clonality than age-matched healthy donors, and it tracked circulating CD8+ T-cell counts.

J gave up 2 bases and V 4 bases, and 7 bases lay outside the gene matches. The length of the CDR3 is 15 residues. Germline V gene sequence: CDR1 SGDLS, CDR2 YYNGEE. Points on this clone: Its antigen is not identified.

Clones were sequenced by immunoSEQ multiplex PCR, and TCRdb holds only the in-frame ones, with some missing. The table has roughly 250,000 clones, under 80% seen once. The sequencing used PBMCs, collected after 24 months of ibrutinib treatment. The chain uses TRBV9 and TRBJ2-5; 8 bases are shared with TRBD2. This TCR was recovered from a human donor with chronic lymphocytic leukemia. DNA for the CDR3: TGTGCCAGCAGCCCCGCGGGGGGACTTCAAGAGACCCAGTACTTC. It codes for CASSPAGGLQETQYF.